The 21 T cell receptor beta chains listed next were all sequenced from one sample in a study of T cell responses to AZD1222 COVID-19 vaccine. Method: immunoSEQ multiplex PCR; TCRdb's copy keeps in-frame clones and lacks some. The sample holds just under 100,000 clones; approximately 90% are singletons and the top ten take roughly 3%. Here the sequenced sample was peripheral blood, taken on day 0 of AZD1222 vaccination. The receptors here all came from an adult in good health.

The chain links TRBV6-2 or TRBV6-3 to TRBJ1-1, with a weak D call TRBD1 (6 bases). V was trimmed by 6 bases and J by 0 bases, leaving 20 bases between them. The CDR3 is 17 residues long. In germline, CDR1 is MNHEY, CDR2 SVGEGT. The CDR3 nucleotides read TGTGCCAGCAGCAGGACAGCCCTCTCCTTCATGAACACTGAAGCTTTCTTT. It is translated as CASSRTALSFMNTEAFF.

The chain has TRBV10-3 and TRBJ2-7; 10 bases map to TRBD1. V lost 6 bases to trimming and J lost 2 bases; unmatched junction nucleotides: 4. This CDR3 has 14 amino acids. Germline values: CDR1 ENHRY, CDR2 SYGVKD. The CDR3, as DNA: TGTGCCATCAGCTCCGGGACAGGGGCCTACGAGCAGTACTTC. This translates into CAISSGTGAYEQYF.

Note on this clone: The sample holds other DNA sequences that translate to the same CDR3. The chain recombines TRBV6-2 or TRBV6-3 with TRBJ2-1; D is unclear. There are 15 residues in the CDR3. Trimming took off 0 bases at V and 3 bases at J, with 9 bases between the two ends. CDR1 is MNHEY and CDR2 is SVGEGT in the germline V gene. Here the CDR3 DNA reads TGTGCCAGCAGTTACTCTACCGGAAGCTACAATGAGCAGTTCTTC. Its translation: CASSYSTGSYNEQFF.

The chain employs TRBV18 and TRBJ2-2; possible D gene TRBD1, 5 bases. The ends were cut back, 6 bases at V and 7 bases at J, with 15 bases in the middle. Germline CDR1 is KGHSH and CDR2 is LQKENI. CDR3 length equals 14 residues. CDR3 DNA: TGTGCCAGCTCTCTCGACAGAAAGGGCGGGGAGCTGTTTTTT. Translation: CASSLDRKGGELFF.

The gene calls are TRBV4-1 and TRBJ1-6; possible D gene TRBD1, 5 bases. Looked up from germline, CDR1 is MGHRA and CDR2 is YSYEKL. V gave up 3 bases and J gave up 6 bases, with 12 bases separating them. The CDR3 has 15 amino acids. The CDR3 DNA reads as TGCGCCAGCAGCCAGTCGGGGCTGGGTAATTCACCCCTCCACTTT. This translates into CASSQSGLGNSPLHF.

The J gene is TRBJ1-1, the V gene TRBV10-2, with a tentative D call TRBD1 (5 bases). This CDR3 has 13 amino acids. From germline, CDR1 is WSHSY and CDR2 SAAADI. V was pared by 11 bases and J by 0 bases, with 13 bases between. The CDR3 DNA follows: TGCGCCGGTCGGGACTCCATGAACACTGAAGCTTTCTTT. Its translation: CAGRDSMNTEAFF.

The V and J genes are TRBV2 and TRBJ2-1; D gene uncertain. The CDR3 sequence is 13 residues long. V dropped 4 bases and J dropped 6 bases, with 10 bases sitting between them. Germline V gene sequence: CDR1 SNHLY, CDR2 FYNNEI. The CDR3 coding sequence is TGTGCCAGCAGTGTGATGACACTCAATGAGCAGTTCTTC. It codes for CASSVMTLNEQFF.

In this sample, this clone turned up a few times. DNA for the CDR3: TGTGCCAGCAGTTTGTTACGTCTGGCCAATAATTCACCCCTCCACTTT. Protein sequence: CASSLLRLANNSPLHF. The chain links TRBV28 to TRBJ1-6; D unclear. V dropped 3 bases and J dropped 5 bases, with 14 bases sitting between them. The CDR3 contains 16 residues. Looked up from germline, CDR1 is MDHEN and CDR2 is SYDVKM.

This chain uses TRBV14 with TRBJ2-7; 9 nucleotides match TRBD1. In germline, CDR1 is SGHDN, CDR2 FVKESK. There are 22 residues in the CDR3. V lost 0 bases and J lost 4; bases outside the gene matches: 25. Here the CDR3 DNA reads TGTGCCAGCAGCCAAGATAGTTGGCTCGGGGCCCAAGTTGGGGACAGGGTGTACGAGCAGTACTTC. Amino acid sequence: CASSQDSWLGAQVGDRVYEQYF.

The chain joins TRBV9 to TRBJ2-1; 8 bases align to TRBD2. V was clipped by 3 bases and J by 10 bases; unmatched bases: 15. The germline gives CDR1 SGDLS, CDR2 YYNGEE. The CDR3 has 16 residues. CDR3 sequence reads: CASSGKAGALMGEQFF. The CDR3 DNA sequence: TGTGCCAGCAGCGGGAAAGCGGGGGCCCTTATGGGGGAGCAGTTCTTC.

This chain's CDR3 is CASRTGGLKEYF. The CDR3 DNA is TGTGCCAGCAGGACGGGCGGACTCAAAGAGTATTTT. The rearrangement links TRBV2 to TRBJ2-3, with TRBD2 as a possible D gene (5 bases). CDR3 size: 12 residues. Germline loops: CDR1 SNHLY, CDR2 FYNNEI. Trimming cost V 6 bases and J 13 bases, with 17 bases left between them.

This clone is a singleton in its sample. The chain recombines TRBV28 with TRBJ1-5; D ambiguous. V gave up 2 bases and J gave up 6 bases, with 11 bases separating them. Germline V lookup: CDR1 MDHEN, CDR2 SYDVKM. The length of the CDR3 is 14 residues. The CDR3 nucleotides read TGTGCCAGCAGTTTAACCGGGAGGACTCAGCCCCAGCATTTT. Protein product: CASSLTGRTQPQHF.

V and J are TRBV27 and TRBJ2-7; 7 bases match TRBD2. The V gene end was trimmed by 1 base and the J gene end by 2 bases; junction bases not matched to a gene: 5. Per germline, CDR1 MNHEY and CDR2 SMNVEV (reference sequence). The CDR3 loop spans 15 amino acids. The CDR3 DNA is TGTGCCAGCAGTTTATTTCGCCTAGCGGCCTACGAGCAGTACTTC. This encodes CASSLFRLAAYEQYF.

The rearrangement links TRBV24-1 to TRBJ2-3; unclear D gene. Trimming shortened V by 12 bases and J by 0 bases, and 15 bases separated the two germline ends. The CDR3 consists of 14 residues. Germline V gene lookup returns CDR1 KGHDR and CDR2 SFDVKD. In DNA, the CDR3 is TGTGCCCTCCCCCGGTCGGATAGCACAGATACGCAGTATTTT. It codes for CALPRSDSTDTQYF.

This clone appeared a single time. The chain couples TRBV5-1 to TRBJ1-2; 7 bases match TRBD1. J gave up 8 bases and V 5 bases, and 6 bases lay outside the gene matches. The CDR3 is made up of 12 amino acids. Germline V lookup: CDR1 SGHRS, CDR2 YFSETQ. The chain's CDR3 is CASRRGGEGYTF. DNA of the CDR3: TGCGCCAGCAGAAGAGGGGGCGAAGGCTACACCTTC.

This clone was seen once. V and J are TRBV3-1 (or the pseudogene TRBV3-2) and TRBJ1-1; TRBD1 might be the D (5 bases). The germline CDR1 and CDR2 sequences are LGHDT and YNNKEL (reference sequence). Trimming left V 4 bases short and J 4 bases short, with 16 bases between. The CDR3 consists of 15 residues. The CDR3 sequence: CASSRVGGLGTEAFF. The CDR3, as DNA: TGTGCCAGCAGCCGCGTCGGGGGATTGGGCACTGAAGCTTTCTTT.

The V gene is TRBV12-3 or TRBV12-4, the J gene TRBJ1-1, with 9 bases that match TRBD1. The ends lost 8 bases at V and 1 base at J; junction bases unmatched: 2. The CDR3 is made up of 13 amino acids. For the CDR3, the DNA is TGTGCCAGCCAGGACAGGGGGAACACTGAAGCTTTCTTT. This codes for CASQDRGNTEAFF.

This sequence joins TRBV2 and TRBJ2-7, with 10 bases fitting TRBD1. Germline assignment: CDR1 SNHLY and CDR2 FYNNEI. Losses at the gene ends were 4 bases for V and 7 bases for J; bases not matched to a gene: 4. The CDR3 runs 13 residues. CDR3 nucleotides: TGTGCCAGCAGTGTGGGACAGGGGTGGGAGCAGTACTTC. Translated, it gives CASSVGQGWEQYF. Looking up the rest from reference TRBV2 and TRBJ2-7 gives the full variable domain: EPEVTQTPSHQVTQMGQEVILRCVPISNHLYFYWYRQILGQKVEFLVSFYNNEISEKSEIFDDQFSVERPDGSNFTLKIRSTKLEDSAMYFCASSVGQGWEQYFGPGTRLTVT.

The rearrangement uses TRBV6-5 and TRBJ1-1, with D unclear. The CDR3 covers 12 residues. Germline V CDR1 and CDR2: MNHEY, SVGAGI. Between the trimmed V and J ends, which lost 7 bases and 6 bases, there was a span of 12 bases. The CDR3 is CASIAVRAEAFF. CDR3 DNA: TGTGCCAGCATCGCTGTGAGGGCTGAAGCTTTCTTT.

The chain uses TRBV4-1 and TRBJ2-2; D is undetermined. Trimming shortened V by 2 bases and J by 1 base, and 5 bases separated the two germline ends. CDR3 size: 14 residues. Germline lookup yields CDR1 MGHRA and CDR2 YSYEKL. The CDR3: CASSQYQNTGELFF. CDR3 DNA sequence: TGCGCCAGCAGCCAATACCAGAACACCGGGGAGCTGTTTTTT.

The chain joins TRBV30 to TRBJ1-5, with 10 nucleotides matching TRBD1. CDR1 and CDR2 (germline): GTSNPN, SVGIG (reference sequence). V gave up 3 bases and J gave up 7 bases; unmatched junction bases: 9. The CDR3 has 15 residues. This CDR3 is CAWRADRGREQPQHF. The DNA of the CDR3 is TGTGCCTGGAGAGCCGACAGGGGGCGCGAACAGCCCCAGCATTTT.